The next 26 T cell receptor beta chains were all read from a single sample in a study of T cell repertoires in cytomegalovirus infection. TCRdb re-called the reads through MiXCR, storing one row per CDR3 protein. The sample consists of under 850,000 distinct CDR3 sequences, roughly a third of them appearing once. For these receptors, no antigen is known. The sample was cultured PBMCs, taken from culture after CMV antigen stimulation. The receptors were sampled from a human donor in good health (CMV status not recorded). Some clones in this sample may be carry-over from other donors' samples.

This clonotype was seen a few times. V usage is TRBV18 and J usage is TRBJ1-1, with D possibly matching TRBD1 (6 bases). V lost 6 bases to trimming and J lost 2 bases, with 13 bases between them. CDR1 and CDR2 (germline): KGHSH, LQKENI. The CDR3 is made up of 14 amino acids. The DNA of the CDR3 is TGTGCCAGCTCTCTAGGGGGGATCAACACTGAAGCTTTCTTT. This codes for CASSLGGINTEAFF.

The J gene is TRBJ1-6, the V gene TRBV7-9; D is unclear. CDR3 length equals 14 residues. From germline, CDR1 is SEHNR and CDR2 FQNEAQ (reference sequence). V was shortened by 2 bases and J by 8 bases, with 10 bases between the two germline ends. The CDR3 sequence is CASSLIGEDSPLHF. CDR3 bases: TGTGCCAGCAGCTTAATCGGCGAGGATTCACCCCTCCACTTT.

V and J are TRBV2 and TRBJ1-2; 8 nucleotides line up with TRBD1. CDR1 is SNHLY, CDR2 FYNNEI, per germline. The J segment lost 7 bases and the V segment lost 7 bases, leaving 5 bases of the junction unmatched. This CDR3 is 12 amino acids long. In nucleotides, the CDR3 is TGTGCCAGCAACCAGGGGGCCGGTGGCTACACCTTC. Translating gives CASNQGAGGYTF.

This clonotype was seen only a few times. The CDR3 sequence: CASSVDGTPKPSSYEQYF. DNA for the CDR3: TGTGCCAGCAGCGTCGACGGGACCCCTAAACCAAGCTCCTACGAGCAGTACTTC. The chain recombines TRBV9 with TRBJ2-7; either TRBD1 or TRBD2 may supply D (5 bases each). Trimming cost V 2 bases and J 0 bases, with 21 bases left between them. CDR1 SGDLS and CDR2 YYNGEE come from the germline V gene. The CDR3 runs 18 residues.

V is TRBV7-2 and J is TRBJ1-2; tentative D call: TRBD1 (6 bases). The CDR3 consists of 14 residues. Germline V CDR1 and CDR2: SGHTA, FQGNSA. Trimming removed 6 bases from V and 8 bases from J, with 19 bases in between. The CDR3 bases are TGTGCCAGCAGTTTTTTAGGAGGGGGGACGGGCTACACCTTC. It is translated as CASSFLGGGTGYTF.

There are a few counts of this clonotype. The chain's CDR3 is CASSSIYRDLRQETQYF. CDR3 nucleotides: TGTGCCAGCAGTTCGATTTACAGGGATCTACGGCAAGAGACCCAGTACTTC. The chain recombines TRBV6-6 with TRBJ2-5, with D maybe TRBD1 (6 bases). Germline CDR1 is MNHNY and CDR2 is SVGAGI (reference sequence). Between the trimmed V and J ends, which lost 4 bases and 2 bases, there was a span of 20 bases. The CDR3 is made up of 17 amino acids.

V and J are TRBV3-1 and TRBJ1-1; a weak D match, TRBD1 (5 bases). V was cut by 1 base and J by 3 bases, with 12 bases left in between. This CDR3 contains 15 residues. CDR1 is LGHDT, CDR2 YNNKEL, per germline (reference sequence). CDR3 sequence: CASSQVEGRDTEAFF. CDR3 coding DNA: TGTGCCAGCAGCCAAGTTGAGGGGAGGGACACTGAAGCTTTCTTT.

V gene TRBV19 combines with J gene TRBJ1-5; TRBD1 matches at 9 bases. Per germline, CDR1 LNHDA and CDR2 SQIVND (reference sequence). This CDR3 is built from 17 residues. Losses at the gene ends were 5 bases for V and 3 bases for J; bases not matched to a gene: 11. CDR3 sequence: CASSGDLDRGINQPQHF. The CDR3 DNA reads TGTGCCAGTAGTGGGGACCTGGACAGGGGAATCAATCAGCCCCAGCATTTT.

This clonotype was counted only a few times. The chain links TRBV28 to TRBJ2-2; perhaps D is TRBD1 or TRBD2 (6 bases each). Between the trimmed V and J ends, which lost 3 bases and 7 bases, there was a span of 18 bases. Germline values: CDR1 MDHEN, CDR2 SYDVKM. The CDR3 totals 16 residues. The CDR3 spells CASSLEGQGIGGELFF. The CDR3, as DNA: TGTGCCAGCAGTTTGGAGGGCCAGGGGATCGGCGGGGAGCTGTTTTTT. The whole variable domain, filled in from reference TRBV28 and TRBJ2-2, reads DVKVTQSSRYLVKRTGEKVFLECVQDMDHENMFWYRQDPGLGLRLIYFSYDVKMKEKGDIPEGYSVSREKKERFSLILESASTNQTSMYLCASSLEGQGIGGELFFGEGSRLTVL.

This clonotype showed up many times. The CDR3 bases are TGTGCCAGCAGCTTAGGGTTCAGGGAGCGCACTGAAGCTTTCTTT. It translates to CASSLGFRERTEAFF. The chain uses TRBV7-2 and TRBJ1-1, with D possibly TRBD1 on 5 matching bases. Germline V gene data show CDR1 as SGHTA and CDR2 as FQGNSA. The V end lost 1 base, the J end lost 4 bases, and 13 bases lay between the germline ends. The CDR3 has 15 amino acids.

The chain employs TRBV5-1 and TRBJ2-1; 9 nucleotides agree with TRBD2. The V gene end was trimmed by 0 bases and the J gene end by 7 bases; junction bases not matched to a gene: 8. The length of the CDR3 is 16 residues. Germline V gives CDR1 SGHRS, CDR2 YFSETQ. CDR3 in amino acids: CASSLARGGASNEQFF. In DNA form, the CDR3 reads TGCGCCAGCAGCTTGGCCCGCGGGGGGGCCTCGAATGAGCAGTTCTTC.

The J gene is TRBJ2-5, the V gene TRBV4-1; TRBD2 matches 9 bases. The trim removed 1 base at V and 1 base at J, leaving 10 bases unmatched. There are 18 residues in the CDR3. Germline V gene lookup returns CDR1 MGHRA and CDR2 YSYEKL. CDR3 loop: CASSQGPPSGAIQETQYF. The CDR3, as DNA: TGCGCCAGCAGCCAAGGACCCCCTAGCGGGGCAATCCAAGAGACCCAGTACTTC.

A few counts support this clonotype. The rearrangement uses TRBV7-2 and TRBJ1-2; 7 bases align to TRBD1. After removal of 2 bases from V and 2 bases from J, the junction contained 5 bases not matched to a gene. CDR3 length: 15 amino acids. Germline-derived CDR1 and CDR2 are SGHTA and FQGNSA. The CDR3 DNA sequence: TGTGCCAGCAGCTTACGATCAGGGGGGAACTATGGCTACACCTTC. Its translation is CASSLRSGGNYGYTF.

This clonotype turned up a few times. V and J are TRBV7-2 and TRBJ1-5; no clear D gene. V lost 4 bases and J 4 bases, leaving 14 bases between the germline ends. This CDR3 comprises 15 residues. Looked up from germline, CDR1 is SGHTA and CDR2 is FQGNSA. The DNA of the CDR3 is TGTGCCAGCAGCTCCGGACCCGATATGAATCAGCCCCAGCATTTT. Its protein is CASSSGPDMNQPQHF.

This clonotype was counted many times. The gene calls are TRBV7-2 and TRBJ1-2; D is possibly TRBD1 (5 bases). With 1 base removed from V and 7 bases from J, the gap between germline ends came to 13 bases. Germline CDR1 SGHTA, CDR2 FQGNSA. The CDR3 is 14 residues long. The CDR3 loop is CASSLDQVRGGYTF. The CDR3 region has the DNA TGTGCCAGCAGCTTAGACCAGGTTAGGGGTGGCTACACCTTC.

This clonotype was counted only a few times. The chain combines TRBV27 with TRBJ2-3, with 11 positions matching TRBD2. V trimming: 1 base; J trimming: 2 bases; junction bases outside the gene matches: 14. CDR1 and CDR2 from the germline V gene are MNHEY and SMNVEV (reference sequence). This CDR3 comprises 20 residues. Written as DNA, the CDR3 is TGTGCCAGCAGTTTATGGGGGCTAGCGGGAGGCGCGCCCGTCACAGATACGCAGTATTTT. Translation: CASSLWGLAGGAPVTDTQYF.

The chain uses TRBV30 and TRBJ1-6; the D is unclear. CDR1 is GTSNPN, CDR2 SVGIG, per germline (reference sequence). The CDR3 consists of 13 residues. V was trimmed by 5 bases and J by 7 bases, leaving 12 bases between them. CDR3 sequence (DNA): TGTGCCTGGCTAGCAAACCGAAATTCACCCCTCCACTTT. Encoded protein: CAWLANRNSPLHF.

The rearrangement uses TRBV11-2 and TRBJ1-6; D may be TRBD1 (5 bases). V shed 5 bases and J shed 7 bases, with 15 bases lying between them. This CDR3 comprises 15 residues. Germline V gives CDR1 SGHAT, CDR2 FQNNGV. CDR3 in amino acids: CASSERSGGNSPLHF. CDR3 nucleotides: TGTGCCAGCAGCGAGCGGTCTGGGGGGAATTCACCCCTCCACTTT.

The chain combines TRBV11-2 with TRBJ2-5; the D call may be TRBD1 or TRBD2 (5 bases each). This CDR3 has 16 residues. Germline values: CDR1 SGHAT, CDR2 FQNNGV. Trimming took 5 bases from V and 5 from J, leaving 21 bases between them. The CDR3 region has the DNA TGTGCCAGCAGCCTATTTGGTCCGGGACGTCGGGAGACCCAGTACTTC. Its translation: CASSLFGPGRRETQYF.

J is TRBJ1-1 and V is TRBV15, with D possibly TRBD1 on 5 matching bases. CDR1 and CDR2 (germline): LNHNV, YYDKDF (reference sequence). V lost 0 bases and J lost 3, with 11 bases in between. The CDR3 runs 15 residues. For the CDR3, the DNA is TGTGCCACCAGCAGAGATGGGGGGTTGGACACTGAAGCTTTCTTT. Encoded protein: CATSRDGGLDTEAFF.

V gene TRBV12-3 or TRBV12-4 combines with J gene TRBJ2-5; D is possibly TRBD2 (5 bases). The V end lost 1 base, the J end lost 0 bases, and 6 bases lay between the germline ends. This CDR3 is built from 14 residues. CDR3 sequence reads: CASSLETNQETQYF. The CDR3 DNA sequence: TGTGCCAGCAGTTTAGAGACTAACCAAGAGACCCAGTACTTC.

The chain has TRBV29-1 and TRBJ1-1, with a weak D call TRBD1 (6 bases). V lost 5 bases and J lost 3, with 22 bases in between. Germline V gives CDR1 SQVTM, CDR2 ANQGSEA. The CDR3 contains 16 residues. CDR3 DNA sequence: TGCAGCGTTAGGGGGGCCCCCCACGGGTCAGACACTGAAGCTTTCTTT. Its translation: CSVRGAPHGSDTEAFF.

The chain employs TRBV12-3 or TRBV12-4 and TRBJ1-5, with D possibly TRBD1 on 6 matching bases. The CDR3 runs 12 residues. The V end lost 8 bases, the J end lost 9 bases, and 14 bases lay between the germline ends. The CDR3 nucleotides are TGTGCCAGCGTACAGGGTCGCGGGCCCCAGCATTTT. The encoded protein is CASVQGRGPQHF.

Many counts were recorded for this clonotype. The chain is built from TRBV7-6 and TRBJ2-5; no firm D call. The length of the CDR3 is 14 residues. V shed 2 bases and J shed 5 bases, with 12 bases lying between them. Germline V lookup: CDR1 SGHVS, CDR2 FNYEAQ. CDR3 in amino acids: CASSLTPAGETQYF. The CDR3 DNA reads as TGTGCCAGCAGCTTAACCCCGGCTGGGGAGACCCAGTACTTC.

The table lists this clonotype with a few counts. The chain uses TRBV6-6 and TRBJ1-3; D perhaps matches TRBD1 (5 bases). V was clipped by 1 base and J by 2 bases, with 9 bases between them. Germline CDR1 and CDR2: MNHNY and SVGAGI (reference sequence). The CDR3 is made up of 15 amino acids. The CDR3 region is CASSYFSRAGNTIYF. Here the CDR3 DNA reads TGTGCCAGCAGTTACTTTTCCAGGGCTGGAAACACCATATATTTT.

This chain's CDR3 is CASSAGTESGNTIYF. The CDR3 DNA reads as TGTGCCAGCAGCGCCGGGACAGAATCTGGAAACACCATATATTTT. The chain couples TRBV7-9 to TRBJ1-3; 7 positions agree with TRBD1. Germline V gives CDR1 SEHNR, CDR2 FQNEAQ (reference sequence). This CDR3 contains 15 residues. Trimming at V came to 5 bases and at J to 1 base, leaving 5 bases not matched to a gene.